These T cell receptor beta chains were read from a single sample in a study of naive and memory T cell subsets. TCRdb re-derived calls from the UMI-ligation and nested PCR reads in MiXCR, one entry per CDR3 protein. There are around 2,800 distinct CDR3 sequences in the sample; 6% to 8% occur only once, and 65% to 80% lies in the top ten. What was sequenced was effector memory CD8+ T cells from blood. Every receptor here comes from a human donor in good health. Each CDR3 is given with its conserved first and last residue. Each record gives: CDR3 DNA, CDR3 protein, clone size, J gene, D gene, V gene, CDR3 length. D genes are given only for firm matches. Part of the rows lack a size; the others show once, few, many or a class for expanded clones.

cdr3_nt: TGCGCCAGCAGCCAAGACTTTATTAACACTGAAGCTTTCTTT
cdr3_aa: CASSQDFINTEAFF
clone_size: few
j_call: TRBJ1-1
d_call: .
v_call: TRBV4-3
cdr3_length: 14

cdr3_nt: TGTGCCAGCAGCTTGGGTCCGGGGCAGCCCCAGCATTTT
cdr3_aa: CASSLGPGQPQHF
clone_size: few
j_call: TRBJ1-5
d_call: .
v_call: TRBV5-5
cdr3_length: 13

cdr3_nt: TGCGCCAGCAGTGCAGTGGCGGGGCCAAGTTGGGAGCAGTTCTTC
cdr3_aa: CASSAVAGPSWEQFF
clone_size: many
j_call: TRBJ2-1
d_call: .
v_call: TRBV10-1
cdr3_length: 15

cdr3_nt: TGTGCCAGCATAGCGGCAGTACACACAGATACGCAGTATTTT
cdr3_aa: CASIAAVHTDTQYF
clone_size: many
j_call: TRBJ2-3
d_call: .
v_call: TRBV6-2/TRBV6-3
cdr3_length: 14

cdr3_nt: TGTGCCAGCAGTTCATCAGGGGGCAGAGAAGGCTACACCTTC
cdr3_aa: CASSSSGGREGYTF
clone_size: many
j_call: TRBJ1-2
d_call: TRBD1
v_call: TRBV12-3/TRBV12-4
cdr3_length: 14

cdr3_nt: TGTGCTAGTGGTTTGTCGTCTGCCTACGAGCAGTACTTC
cdr3_aa: CASGLSSAYEQYF
clone_size: .
j_call: TRBJ2-7
d_call: .
v_call: TRBV12-5
cdr3_length: 13

cdr3_nt: TGCGCCAGCAGATCTAGCGGGAGAAACAATGAGCAGTTCTTC
cdr3_aa: CASRSSGRNNEQFF
clone_size: many
j_call: TRBJ2-1
d_call: TRBD2
v_call: TRBV10-2
cdr3_length: 14

cdr3_nt: TGTGCCAGTAGTATGGGCTTTATCTCCTACGAGCAGTACTTC
cdr3_aa: CASSMGFISYEQYF
clone_size: few
j_call: TRBJ2-7
d_call: .
v_call: TRBV19
cdr3_length: 14

cdr3_nt: TGTGCCAGCAGTTTGAGGGGCGCCACCGGGGAGCTGTTTTTT
cdr3_aa: CASSLRGATGELFF
clone_size: few
j_call: TRBJ2-2
d_call: .
v_call: TRBV28
cdr3_length: 14

cdr3_nt: TGTGCCACCAGCAGCCGGCAACTAGCGGGAGTGACAGATACGCAGCATTTT
cdr3_aa: CATSSRQLAGVTDTQHF
clone_size: once
j_call: TRBJ1-5
d_call: .
v_call: TRBV15
cdr3_length: 17

cdr3_nt: TGTGCCAGCAGCTTGGGCGGGAGGGAGGTAGATACGCAGTATTTT
cdr3_aa: CASSLGGREVDTQYF
clone_size: few
j_call: TRBJ2-3
d_call: TRBD2
v_call: TRBV7-2
cdr3_length: 15

cdr3_nt: TGTGCCAGCAGTGAGGCGACAGGGGCTGATACGCAGTATTTT
cdr3_aa: CASSEATGADTQYF
clone_size: many
j_call: TRBJ2-3
d_call: TRBD1
v_call: TRBV6-1
cdr3_length: 14

cdr3_nt: TGTGCCAGCAGTGAGGCCTATAGCGGGAGGGCCTCGAGCTCCTACAATGAGCAGTTCTTC
cdr3_aa: CASSEAYSGRASSSYNEQFF
clone_size: many
j_call: TRBJ2-1
d_call: TRBD2
v_call: TRBV28
cdr3_length: 20

cdr3_nt: TGTGCCAGCAGCGGATTCGGACAGGACTATGGCTACACCTTC
cdr3_aa: CASSGFGQDYGYTF
clone_size: few
j_call: TRBJ1-2
d_call: TRBD1
v_call: TRBV9
cdr3_length: 14

cdr3_nt: TGTGCCAGCAGCTTAGCGATGGTTCCGGGGGCGAGCTCCTATAATTCACCCCTCCACTTT
cdr3_aa: CASSLAMVPGASSYNSPLHF
clone_size: few
j_call: TRBJ1-6
d_call: .
v_call: TRBV7-9
cdr3_length: 20

cdr3_nt: TGTGCCAGCAGTTTTCGTCCCAGGGCGGATGAGCAGTTCTTC
cdr3_aa: CASSFRPRADEQFF
clone_size: few
j_call: TRBJ2-1
d_call: .
v_call: TRBV27
cdr3_length: 14

cdr3_nt: TGTGCCAGCAGGGAAATTAGCGGAGTTTACAATGAGCAGTTCTTC
cdr3_aa: CASREISGVYNEQFF
clone_size: many
j_call: TRBJ2-1
d_call: .
v_call: TRBV2
cdr3_length: 15

cdr3_nt: TGCGCCAGCTCGGGACTAGCGAATTACAATGAGCAGTTCTTC
cdr3_aa: CASSGLANYNEQFF
clone_size: many
j_call: TRBJ2-1
d_call: TRBD2
v_call: TRBV5-1
cdr3_length: 14

cdr3_nt: TGTGCCAGCAGTTACTCGAGGGACAGGGACAATCAGCCCCAGCATTTT
cdr3_aa: CASSYSRDRDNQPQHF
clone_size: few
j_call: TRBJ1-5
d_call: TRBD1
v_call: TRBV6-2/TRBV6-3
cdr3_length: 16

cdr3_nt: TGTGCCATCAGTGTGTGGACAGGGGAGGCAGATACGCAGTATTTT
cdr3_aa: CAISVWTGEADTQYF
clone_size: few
j_call: TRBJ2-3
d_call: TRBD1
v_call: TRBV10-3
cdr3_length: 15

cdr3_nt: TGTGCCAGCTGGGACCTATACAATGAGCAGTTCTTC
cdr3_aa: CASWDLYNEQFF
clone_size: large
j_call: TRBJ2-1
d_call: .
v_call: TRBV27
cdr3_length: 12

cdr3_nt: TGTGCCAGCAGTTACTCAGGAGTTGGGGAGACCCAGTACTTC
cdr3_aa: CASSYSGVGETQYF
clone_size: .
j_call: TRBJ2-5
d_call: .
v_call: TRBV6-2/TRBV6-3
cdr3_length: 14

cdr3_nt: TGTGCCAGTAGTGTGAATCTAGGGAGAGAGACCCAGTACTTC
cdr3_aa: CASSVNLGRETQYF
clone_size: .
j_call: TRBJ2-5
d_call: .
v_call: TRBV19
cdr3_length: 14

cdr3_nt: TGCGCCAGCAGCCGAGGGACAGGGGACTACAATGAGCAGTTCTTC
cdr3_aa: CASSRGTGDYNEQFF
clone_size: .
j_call: TRBJ2-1
d_call: TRBD1
v_call: TRBV4-1
cdr3_length: 15

cdr3_nt: TGTGCCAGCAGCCCGATGCCTAGCGGGAGCAATGAGCAGTTCTTC
cdr3_aa: CASSPMPSGSNEQFF
clone_size: .
j_call: TRBJ2-1
d_call: TRBD2
v_call: TRBV7-6
cdr3_length: 15

cdr3_nt: TGTGCCAGCAGCCACAGGGGGATGCGCCAATCACCCGGGGAGCTGTTTTTT
cdr3_aa: CASSHRGMRQSPGELFF
clone_size: .
j_call: TRBJ2-2
d_call: TRBD1
v_call: TRBV14
cdr3_length: 17

cdr3_nt: TGTGCTAGTGGGCTCAACCGGGGGGAGCTGTTTTTT
cdr3_aa: CASGLNRGELFF
clone_size: .
j_call: TRBJ2-2
d_call: .
v_call: TRBV12-5
cdr3_length: 12

cdr3_nt: TGTGCCAGCAGTGATGGGACTACCACCGGGGAGCTGTTTTTT
cdr3_aa: CASSDGTTTGELFF
clone_size: many
j_call: TRBJ2-2
d_call: TRBD2
v_call: TRBV6-4
cdr3_length: 14

cdr3_nt: TGTGCCACCAGCGGAACAATCAACAGGGGCGCCGGGGAGCTGTTTTTT
cdr3_aa: CATSGTINRGAGELFF
clone_size: many
j_call: TRBJ2-2
d_call: TRBD1
v_call: TRBV15
cdr3_length: 16

cdr3_nt: TGTGCCAGCAGCGTACGGGGGGAGGGGGCCTACAATGAGCAGTTCTTC
cdr3_aa: CASSVRGEGAYNEQFF
clone_size: .
j_call: TRBJ2-1
d_call: .
v_call: TRBV9
cdr3_length: 16

cdr3_nt: TGTGCCAGCGCCCCCTCCGGGGGCACTGAAGCTTTCTTT
cdr3_aa: CASAPSGGTEAFF
clone_size: many
j_call: TRBJ1-1
d_call: .
v_call: TRBV9
cdr3_length: 13

cdr3_nt: TGTGCCAGCAGCATCAACAGGATTGGCCCTTACAATGAGCAGTTCTTC
cdr3_aa: CASSINRIGPYNEQFF
clone_size: many
j_call: TRBJ2-1
d_call: .
v_call: TRBV12-3/TRBV12-4
cdr3_length: 16